The subject of this entry is one TCR beta chain. The data were taken from a study of control samples from healthy donors and cancer patients. The protocol was immunoSEQ multiplex PCR, while the TCRdb copy is restricted to in-frame clones and leaves out a portion. This table has 84,000 or so clones, around 83% appearing once. V lost 4 bases to trimming and J lost 5 bases, with 16 bases between them. The CDR3 consists of 14 residues. Germline V gene data show CDR1 as SGHKS and CDR2 as YYEKEE (reference sequence). The sequenced sample was PBMCs. The TCR originated in a man aged 60-69 years with head and neck cancer. This rearrangement joins TRBV5-5 to TRBJ2-7; weak D call: TRBD2 (6 bases). CDR3 in amino acids: CASSIPAGIHEQYF. As DNA, the CDR3 is TGTGCCAGCAGCATCCCCGCGGGGATCCACGAGCAGTACTTC.